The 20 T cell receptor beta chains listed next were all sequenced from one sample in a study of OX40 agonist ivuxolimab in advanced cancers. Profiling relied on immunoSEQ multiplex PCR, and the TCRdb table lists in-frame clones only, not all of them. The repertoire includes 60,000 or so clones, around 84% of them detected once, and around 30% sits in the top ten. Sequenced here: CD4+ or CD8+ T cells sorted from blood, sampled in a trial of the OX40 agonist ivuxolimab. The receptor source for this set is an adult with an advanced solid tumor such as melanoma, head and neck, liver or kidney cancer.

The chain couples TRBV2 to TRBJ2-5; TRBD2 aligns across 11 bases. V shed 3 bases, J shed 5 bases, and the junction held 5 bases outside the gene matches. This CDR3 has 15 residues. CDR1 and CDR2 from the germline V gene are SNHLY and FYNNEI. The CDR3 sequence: CASSDVAGGRETQYF. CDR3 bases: TGTGCCAGCAGTGATGTAGCGGGGGGGCGGGAGACCCAGTACTTC. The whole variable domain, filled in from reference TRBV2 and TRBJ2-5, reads EPEVTQTPSHQVTQMGQEVILRCVPISNHLYFYWYRQILGQKVEFLVSFYNNEISEKSEIFDDQFSVERPDGSNFTLKIRSTKLEDSAMYFCASSDVAGGRETQYFGPGTRLLVL.

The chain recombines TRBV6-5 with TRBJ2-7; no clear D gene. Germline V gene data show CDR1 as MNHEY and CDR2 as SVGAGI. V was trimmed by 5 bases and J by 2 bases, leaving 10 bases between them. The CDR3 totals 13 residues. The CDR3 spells CASSVGQPYEQYF. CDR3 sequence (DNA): TGTGCCAGCAGTGTAGGTCAGCCCTACGAGCAGTACTTC.

In DNA, the CDR3 is TGTGCCAGCAGTGACTCGGGACTCTCCTACAATGAGCAGTTCTTC. This translates into CASSDSGLSYNEQFF. The chain employs TRBV6-4 and TRBJ2-1, with D possibly matching TRBD2 (6 bases). V lost 0 bases to trimming and J lost 0 bases, with 6 bases between them. Per the germline V gene, CDR1 is MRHNA and CDR2 is SNTAGT. CDR3 length: 15 amino acids.

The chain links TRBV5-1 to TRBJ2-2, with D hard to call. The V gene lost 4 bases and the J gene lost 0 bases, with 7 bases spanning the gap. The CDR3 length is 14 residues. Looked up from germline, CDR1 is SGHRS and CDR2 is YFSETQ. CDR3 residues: CASSPGSNTGELFF. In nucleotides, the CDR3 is TGCGCCAGCAGCCCGGGCTCGAACACCGGGGAGCTGTTTTTT.

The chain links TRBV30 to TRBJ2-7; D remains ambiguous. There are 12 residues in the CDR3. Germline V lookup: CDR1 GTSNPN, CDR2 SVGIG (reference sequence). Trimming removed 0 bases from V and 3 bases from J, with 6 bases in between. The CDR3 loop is CAWSVSIYEQYF. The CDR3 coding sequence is TGTGCCTGGAGTGTCTCTATCTACGAGCAGTACTTC.

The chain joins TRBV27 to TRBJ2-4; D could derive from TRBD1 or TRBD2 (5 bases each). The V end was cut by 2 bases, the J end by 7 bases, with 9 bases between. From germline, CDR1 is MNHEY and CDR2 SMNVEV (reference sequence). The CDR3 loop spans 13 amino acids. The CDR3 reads CASSLTWGNIQYF. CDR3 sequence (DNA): TGTGCCAGCAGTTTAACTTGGGGGAACATTCAGTACTTC.

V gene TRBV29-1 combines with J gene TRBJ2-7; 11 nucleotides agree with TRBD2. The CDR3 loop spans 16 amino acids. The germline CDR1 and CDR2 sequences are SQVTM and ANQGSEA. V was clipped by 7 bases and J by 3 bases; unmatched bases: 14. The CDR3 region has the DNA TGCAGCGCCCTCGGCGGGACTAGCGGAATTCACTACGAGCAGTACTTC. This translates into CSALGGTSGIHYEQYF.

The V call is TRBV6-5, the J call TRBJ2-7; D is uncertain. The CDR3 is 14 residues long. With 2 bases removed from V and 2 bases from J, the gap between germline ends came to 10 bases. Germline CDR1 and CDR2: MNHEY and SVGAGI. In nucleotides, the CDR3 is TGTGCCAGCAGTTACCCAGGTACTACCTACGAGCAGTACTTC. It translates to CASSYPGTTYEQYF.

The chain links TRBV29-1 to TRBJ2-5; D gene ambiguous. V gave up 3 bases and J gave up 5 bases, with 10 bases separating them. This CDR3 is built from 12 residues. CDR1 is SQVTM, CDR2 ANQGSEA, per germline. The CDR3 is CSVDVARETQYF. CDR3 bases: TGCAGCGTTGATGTGGCTCGGGAGACCCAGTACTTC.

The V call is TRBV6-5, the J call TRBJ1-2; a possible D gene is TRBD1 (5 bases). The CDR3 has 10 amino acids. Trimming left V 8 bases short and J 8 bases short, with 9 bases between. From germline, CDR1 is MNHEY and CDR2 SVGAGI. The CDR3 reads CASFQGGYTF. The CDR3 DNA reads TGTGCCAGCTTCCAGGGAGGCTACACCTTC.

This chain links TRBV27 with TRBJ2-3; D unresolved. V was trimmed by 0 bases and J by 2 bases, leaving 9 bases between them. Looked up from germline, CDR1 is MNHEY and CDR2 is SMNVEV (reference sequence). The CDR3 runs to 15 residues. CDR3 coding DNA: TGTGCCAGCAGTTTATCCGTGTTTATCACAGATACGCAGTATTTT. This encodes CASSLSVFITDTQYF.

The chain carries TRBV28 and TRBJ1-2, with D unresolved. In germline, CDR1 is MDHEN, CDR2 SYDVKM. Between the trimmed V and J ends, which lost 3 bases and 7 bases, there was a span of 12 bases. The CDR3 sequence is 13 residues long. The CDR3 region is CASSFSEGRGYTF. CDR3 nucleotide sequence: TGTGCCAGCAGTTTCTCCGAGGGCCGTGGCTACACCTTC.

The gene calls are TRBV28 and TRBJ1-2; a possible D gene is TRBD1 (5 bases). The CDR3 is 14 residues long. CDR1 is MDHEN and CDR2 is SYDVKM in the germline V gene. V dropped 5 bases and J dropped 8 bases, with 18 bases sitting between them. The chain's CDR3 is CASSGPGTLGGYTF. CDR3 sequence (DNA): TGTGCCAGCAGTGGTCCCGGGACCTTAGGGGGCTACACCTTC.

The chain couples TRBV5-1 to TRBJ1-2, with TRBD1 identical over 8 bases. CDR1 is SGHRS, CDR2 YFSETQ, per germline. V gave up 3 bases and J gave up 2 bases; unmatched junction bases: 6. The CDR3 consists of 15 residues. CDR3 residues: CASSSGQGRNYGYTF. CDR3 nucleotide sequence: TGCGCCAGCAGCTCCGGACAGGGCCGAAACTATGGCTACACCTTC.

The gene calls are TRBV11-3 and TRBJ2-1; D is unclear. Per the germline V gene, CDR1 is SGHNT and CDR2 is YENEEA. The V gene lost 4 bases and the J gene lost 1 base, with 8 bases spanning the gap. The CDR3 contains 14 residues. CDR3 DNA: TGTGCCAGCAGCTCCGGACGGTCCTACAATGAGCAGTTCTTC. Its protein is CASSSGRSYNEQFF.

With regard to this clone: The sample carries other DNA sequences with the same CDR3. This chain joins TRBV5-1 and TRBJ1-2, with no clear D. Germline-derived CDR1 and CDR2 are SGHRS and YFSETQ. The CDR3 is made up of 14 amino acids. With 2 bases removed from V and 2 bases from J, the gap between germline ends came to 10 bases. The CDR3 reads CASSLESPNYGYTF. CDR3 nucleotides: TGCGCCAGCAGCTTAGAGTCACCGAACTATGGCTACACCTTC.

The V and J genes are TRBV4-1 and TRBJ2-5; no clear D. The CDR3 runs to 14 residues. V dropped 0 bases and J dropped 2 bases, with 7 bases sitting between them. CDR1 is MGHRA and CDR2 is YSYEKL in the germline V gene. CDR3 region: CASSQENQQETQYF. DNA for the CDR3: TGCGCCAGCAGCCAAGAGAACCAGCAAGAGACCCAGTACTTC.

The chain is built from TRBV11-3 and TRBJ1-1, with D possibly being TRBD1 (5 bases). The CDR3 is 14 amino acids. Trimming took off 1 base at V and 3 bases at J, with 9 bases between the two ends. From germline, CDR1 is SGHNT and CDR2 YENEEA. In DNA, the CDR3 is TGTGCCAGCAGCTTAGGGGCCAGGGACACTGAAGCTTTCTTT. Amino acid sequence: CASSLGARDTEAFF. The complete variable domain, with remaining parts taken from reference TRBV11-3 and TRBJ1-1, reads EAGVVQSPRYKIIEKKQPVAFWCNPISGHNTLYWYLQNLGQGPELLIRYENEEAVDDSQLPKDRFSAERLKGVDSTLKIQPAELGDSAVYLCASSLGARDTEAFFGQGTRLTVV.

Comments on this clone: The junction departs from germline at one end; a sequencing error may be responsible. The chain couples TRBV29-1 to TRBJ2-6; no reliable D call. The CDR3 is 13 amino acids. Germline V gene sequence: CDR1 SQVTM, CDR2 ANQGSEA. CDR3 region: CNVQGSGANVLTF. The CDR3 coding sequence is TGCAACGTTCAAGGGTCAGGGGCCAACGTCCTGACTTTC. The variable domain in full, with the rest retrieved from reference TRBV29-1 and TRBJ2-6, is SAVISQKPSRDICQRGTSLTIQCQVDSQVTMMFWYRQQPGQSLTLIATANQGSEATYESGFVIDKFPISRPNLTFSTLTVSNMSPEDSSIYLCNVQGSGANVLTFGAGSRLTVL.

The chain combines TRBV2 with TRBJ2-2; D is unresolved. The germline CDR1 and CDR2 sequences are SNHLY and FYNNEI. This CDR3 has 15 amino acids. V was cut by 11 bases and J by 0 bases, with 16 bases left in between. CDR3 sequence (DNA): TGTGCCTCCAGCCGGCCGATCCCGAACACCGGGGAGCTGTTTTTT. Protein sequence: CASSRPIPNTGELFF. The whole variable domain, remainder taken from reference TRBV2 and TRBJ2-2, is EPEVTQTPSHQVTQMGQEVILRCVPISNHLYFYWYRQILGQKVEFLVSFYNNEISEKSEIFDDQFSVERPDGSNFTLKIRSTKLEDSAMYFCASSRPIPNTGELFFGEGSRLTVL.